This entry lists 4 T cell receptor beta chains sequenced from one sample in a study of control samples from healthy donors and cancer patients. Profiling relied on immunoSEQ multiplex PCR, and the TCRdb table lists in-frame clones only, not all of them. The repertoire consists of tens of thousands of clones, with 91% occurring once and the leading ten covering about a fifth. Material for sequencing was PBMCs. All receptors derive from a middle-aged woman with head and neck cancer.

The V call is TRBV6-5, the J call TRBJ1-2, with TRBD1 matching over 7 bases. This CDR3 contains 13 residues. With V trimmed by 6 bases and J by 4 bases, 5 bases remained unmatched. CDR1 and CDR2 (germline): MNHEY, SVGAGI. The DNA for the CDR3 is TGTGCCAGCAGCCGACAGGGCTTCTATGGCTACACCTTC. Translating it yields CASSRQGFYGYTF.

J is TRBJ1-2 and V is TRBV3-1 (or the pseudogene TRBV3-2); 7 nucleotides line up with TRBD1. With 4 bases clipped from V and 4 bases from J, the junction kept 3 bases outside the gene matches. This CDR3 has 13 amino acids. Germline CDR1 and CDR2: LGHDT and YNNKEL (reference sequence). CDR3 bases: TGTGCCAGCAGCCCCGGGACAGTCTATGGCTACACCTTC. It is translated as CASSPGTVYGYTF.

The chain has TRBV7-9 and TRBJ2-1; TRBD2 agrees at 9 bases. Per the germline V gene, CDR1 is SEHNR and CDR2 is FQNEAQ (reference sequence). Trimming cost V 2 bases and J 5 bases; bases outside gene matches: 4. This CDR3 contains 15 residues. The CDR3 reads CASSLKAGGHNEQFF. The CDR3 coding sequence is TGTGCCAGCAGCTTAAAGGCGGGGGGGCACAATGAGCAGTTCTTC.

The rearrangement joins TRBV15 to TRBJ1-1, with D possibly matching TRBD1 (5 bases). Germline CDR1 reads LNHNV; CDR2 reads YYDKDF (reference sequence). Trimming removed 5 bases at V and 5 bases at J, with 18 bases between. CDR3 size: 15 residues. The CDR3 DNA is TGTGCCACCAGCCCCCGGGTTTCGTCAGGGACTGAAGCTTTCTTT. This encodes CATSPRVSSGTEAFF.